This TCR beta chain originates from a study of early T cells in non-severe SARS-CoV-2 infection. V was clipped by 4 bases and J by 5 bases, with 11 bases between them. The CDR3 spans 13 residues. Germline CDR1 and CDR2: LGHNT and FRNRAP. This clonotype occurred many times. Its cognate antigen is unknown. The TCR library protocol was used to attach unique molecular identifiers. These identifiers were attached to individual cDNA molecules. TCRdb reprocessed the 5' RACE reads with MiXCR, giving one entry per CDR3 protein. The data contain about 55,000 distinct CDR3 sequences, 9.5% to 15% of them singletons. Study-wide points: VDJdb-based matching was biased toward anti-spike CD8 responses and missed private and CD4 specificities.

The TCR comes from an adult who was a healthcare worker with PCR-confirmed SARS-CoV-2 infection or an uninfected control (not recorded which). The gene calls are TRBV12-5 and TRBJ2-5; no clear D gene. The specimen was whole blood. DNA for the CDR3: TGTGCTAGTGGTTACGGGTCCGGGGAGACCCAGTACTTC. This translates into CASGYGSGETQYF.